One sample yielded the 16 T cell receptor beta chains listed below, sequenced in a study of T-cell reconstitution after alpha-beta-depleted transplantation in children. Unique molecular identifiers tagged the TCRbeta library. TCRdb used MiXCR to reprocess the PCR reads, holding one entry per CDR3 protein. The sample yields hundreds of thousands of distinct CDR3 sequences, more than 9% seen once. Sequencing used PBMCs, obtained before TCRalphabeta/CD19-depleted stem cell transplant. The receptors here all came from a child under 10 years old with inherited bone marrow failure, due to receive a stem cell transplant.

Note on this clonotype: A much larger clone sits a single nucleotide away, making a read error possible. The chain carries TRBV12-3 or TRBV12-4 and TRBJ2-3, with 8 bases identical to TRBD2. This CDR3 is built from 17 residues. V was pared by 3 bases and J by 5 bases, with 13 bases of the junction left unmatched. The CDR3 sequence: CASSFSLGRAVIDTQYF. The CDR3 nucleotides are TGTGCCAGCAGTTTTTCACTCGGGAGGGCCGTTATAGATACGCAGTATTTT.

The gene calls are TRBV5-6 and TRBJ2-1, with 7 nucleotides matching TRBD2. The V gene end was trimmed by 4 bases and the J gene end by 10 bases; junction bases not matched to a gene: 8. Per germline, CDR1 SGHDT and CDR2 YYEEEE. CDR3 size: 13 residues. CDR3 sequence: CASSKREGPEQFF. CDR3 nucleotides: TGTGCCAGCAGCAAAAGGGAGGGACCGGAGCAGTTCTTC.

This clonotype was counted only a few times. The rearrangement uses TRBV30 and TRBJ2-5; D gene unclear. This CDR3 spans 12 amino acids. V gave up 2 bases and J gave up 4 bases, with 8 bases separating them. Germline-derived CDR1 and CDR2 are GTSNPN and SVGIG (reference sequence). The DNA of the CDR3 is TGTGCCTGGAGTTTCGTAAGAGAGACCCAGTACTTC. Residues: CAWSFVRETQYF.

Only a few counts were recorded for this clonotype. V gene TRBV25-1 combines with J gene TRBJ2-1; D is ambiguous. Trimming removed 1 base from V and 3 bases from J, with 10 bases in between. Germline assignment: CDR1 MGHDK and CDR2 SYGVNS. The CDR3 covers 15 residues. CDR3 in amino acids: CASSESLANYNEQFF. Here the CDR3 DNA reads TGTGCCAGCAGTGAATCGTTAGCTAACTACAATGAGCAGTTCTTC.

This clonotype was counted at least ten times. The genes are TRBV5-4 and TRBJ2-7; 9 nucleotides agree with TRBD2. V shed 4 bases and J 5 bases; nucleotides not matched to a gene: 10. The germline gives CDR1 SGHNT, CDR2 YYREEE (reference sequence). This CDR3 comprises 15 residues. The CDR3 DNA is TGTGCCAGCAGCCCCGGAGTAGCGGGAGATCACGAGCAGTACTTC. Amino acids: CASSPGVAGDHEQYF. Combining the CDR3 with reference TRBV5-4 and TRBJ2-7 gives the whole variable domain ETGVTQSPTHLIKTRGQQVTLRCSSQSGHNTVSWYQQALGQGPQFIFQYYREEENGRGNFPPRFSGLQFPNYSSELNVNALELDDSALYLCASSPGVAGDHEQYFGPGTRLTVT.

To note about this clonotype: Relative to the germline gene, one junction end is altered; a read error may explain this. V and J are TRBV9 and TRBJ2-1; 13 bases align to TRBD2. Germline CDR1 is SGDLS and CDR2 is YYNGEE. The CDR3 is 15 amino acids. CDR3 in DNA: TGTGCCAGCAGCAAGGGACTAGCGGGGTCCAATGAGGAGTTCTTC. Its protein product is CASSKGLAGSNEEFF.

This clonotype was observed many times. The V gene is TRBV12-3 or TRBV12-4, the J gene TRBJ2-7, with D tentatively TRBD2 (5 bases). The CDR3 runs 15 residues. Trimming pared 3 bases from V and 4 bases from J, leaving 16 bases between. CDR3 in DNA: TGTGCCAGCAGTTTTTTGTATTTTACGGGATACGAGCAGTACTTC. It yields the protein CASSFLYFTGYEQYF.

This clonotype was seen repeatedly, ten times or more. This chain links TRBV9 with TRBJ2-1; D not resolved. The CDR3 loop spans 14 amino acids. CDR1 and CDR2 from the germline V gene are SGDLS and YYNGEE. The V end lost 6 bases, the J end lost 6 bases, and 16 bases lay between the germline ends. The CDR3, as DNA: TGTGCCAGCACCTTACTGGACCGTGGCAATGAGCAGTTCTTC. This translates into CASTLLDRGNEQFF.

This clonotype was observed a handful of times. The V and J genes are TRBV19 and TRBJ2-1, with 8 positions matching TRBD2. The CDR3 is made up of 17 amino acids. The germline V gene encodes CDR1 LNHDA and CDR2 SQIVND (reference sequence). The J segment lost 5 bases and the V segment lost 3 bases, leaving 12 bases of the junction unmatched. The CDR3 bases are TGTGCCAGTAGTATTAGAGGCCGCAGCGGGAGAAACAATGAGCAGTTCTTC. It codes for CASSIRGRSGRNNEQFF.

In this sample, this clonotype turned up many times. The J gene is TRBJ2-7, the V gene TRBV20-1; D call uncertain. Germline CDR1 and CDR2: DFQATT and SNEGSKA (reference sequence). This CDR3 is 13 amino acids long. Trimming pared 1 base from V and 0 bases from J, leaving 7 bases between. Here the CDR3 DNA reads TGCAGTGCTAGAGGGGAAAGCTCCTACGAGCAGTACTTC. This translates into CSARGESSYEQYF.

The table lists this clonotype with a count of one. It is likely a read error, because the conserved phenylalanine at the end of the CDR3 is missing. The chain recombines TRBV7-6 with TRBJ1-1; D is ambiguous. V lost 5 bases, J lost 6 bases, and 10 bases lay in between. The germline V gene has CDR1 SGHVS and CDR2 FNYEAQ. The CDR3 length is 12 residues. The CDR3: CASSLGSAEAFI. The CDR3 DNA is TGTGCCAGCAGCCTCGGATCGGCTGAAGCTTTCATT.

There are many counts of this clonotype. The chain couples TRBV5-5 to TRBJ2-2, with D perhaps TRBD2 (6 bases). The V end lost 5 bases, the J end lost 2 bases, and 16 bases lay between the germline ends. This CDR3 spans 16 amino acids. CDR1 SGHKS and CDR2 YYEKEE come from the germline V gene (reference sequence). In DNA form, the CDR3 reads TGTGCCAGCAGTCGTACCGGGACTGACAACACCGGGGAGCTGTTTTTT. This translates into CASSRTGTDNTGELFF.

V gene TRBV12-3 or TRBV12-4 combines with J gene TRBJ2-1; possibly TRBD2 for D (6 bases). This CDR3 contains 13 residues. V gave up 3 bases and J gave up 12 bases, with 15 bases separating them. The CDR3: CASSFLASAGQFF. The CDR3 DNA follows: TGTGCCAGCAGTTTCCTAGCGAGCGCTGGGCAGTTCTTC.

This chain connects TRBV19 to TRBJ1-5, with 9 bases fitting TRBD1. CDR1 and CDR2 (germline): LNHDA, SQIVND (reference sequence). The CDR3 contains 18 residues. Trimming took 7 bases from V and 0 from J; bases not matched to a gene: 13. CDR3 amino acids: CASMSGTGLIFSNQPQHF. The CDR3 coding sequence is TGTGCCAGTATGTCCGGGACAGGGTTAATTTTTAGCAATCAGCCCCAGCATTTT.

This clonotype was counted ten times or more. CDR3 DNA: TGCAGTGCTTGGACCATGAACACTGAAGCTTTCTTT. Residues: CSAWTMNTEAFF. The chain has TRBV20-1 and TRBJ1-1, with D hard to call. This CDR3 has 12 amino acids. V dropped 5 bases and J dropped 0 bases, with 7 bases sitting between them. Germline V gives CDR1 DFQATT, CDR2 SNEGSKA (reference sequence).

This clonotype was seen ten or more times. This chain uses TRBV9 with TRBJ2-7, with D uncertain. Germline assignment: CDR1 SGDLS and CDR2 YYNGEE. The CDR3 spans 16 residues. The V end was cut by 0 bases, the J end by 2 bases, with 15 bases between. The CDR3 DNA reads TGTGCCAGCAGCGTAGGAGGACCCGGCTATGCCTACGAGCAGTACTTC. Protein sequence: CASSVGGPGYAYEQYF.